The 28 T cell receptor beta chains reported below all come from one sample, sequenced in a study of blood T cell repertoires in COVID-19 (dated by TCRdb to about 2020). Library construction relied on the immunoSEQ multiplex PCR assay. TCRdb mirrors the immuneACCESS table, restricted to in-frame sequences. Some clones are absent from its copies; in checked studies, under half trace to an unresolved V gene, and the reason for the others is unknown. For this sample the table gives 150,000 to 200,000 clones, of which around 90% were detected only once. Roughly 8.6% of the sample rests with the top ten. The sequencing sample was made of PBMCs or T cells enriched from blood (not recorded which). The receptors here all came from a woman under 30 who had recovered from COVID-19.

This chain uses TRBV7-9 with TRBJ1-5, with D unclear. The CDR3 extends over 12 amino acids. CDR1 SEHNR and CDR2 FQNEAQ come from the germline V gene (reference sequence). With 1 base removed from V and 10 bases from J, the gap between germline ends came to 8 bases. CDR3 nucleotide sequence: TGTGCCAGCAGCTTAGATGTCTTACCCCAGCATTTT. It codes for CASSLDVLPQHF.

The CDR3 region has the DNA TGTGCCAGCAGTTCCTCCGGGATAGAAGAGACCCAGTACTTC. This translates into CASSSSGIEETQYF. The V gene is TRBV7-3, the J gene TRBJ2-5, with a tentative D call TRBD2 (5 bases). There are 14 residues in the CDR3. The V gene's germline CDR1 is SGHTA and CDR2 FQGTGA. V was pared by 6 bases and J by 3 bases, with 14 bases between.

This clone was observed once. This chain joins TRBV2 and TRBJ1-6, with a possible D match to TRBD1 (5 bases). CDR1 is SNHLY, CDR2 FYNNEI, per germline. This CDR3 has 14 residues. Trimming pared 7 bases from V and 7 bases from J, leaving 14 bases between. CDR3 sequence: CASIGGAENSPLHF. DNA for the CDR3: TGTGCCAGCATCGGGGGAGCTGAGAATTCACCCCTCCACTTT.

This clone occurred once. The rearrangement joins TRBV10-2 to TRBJ2-7; weak D call: TRBD1 (6 bases). Trimming stripped 8 bases from V and 2 bases from J, with 16 bases between. The CDR3 covers 14 residues. Looked up from germline, CDR1 is WSHSY and CDR2 is SAAADI. DNA for the CDR3: TGCGCCAGCTCCGTGGGGACACCAGCCTACGAGCAGTACTTC. Its translation is CASSVGTPAYEQYF.

DNA for the CDR3: TGTGCCAGCAGCCGAGGGGGTTCGAGTTCACCCCTCCACTTT. Translated, it gives CASSRGGSSSPLHF. The chain has TRBV11-3 and TRBJ1-6; a weak D match, TRBD1 (6 bases). Germline values: CDR1 SGHNT, CDR2 YENEEA. The V end lost 5 bases, the J end lost 9 bases, and 14 bases lay between the germline ends. The length of the CDR3 is 14 residues.

The chain joins TRBV4-1 to TRBJ1-2, with D hard to call. Germline V gene lookup returns CDR1 MGHRA and CDR2 YSYEKL. Trimming shortened V by 0 bases and J by 7 bases, and 15 bases separated the two germline ends. The CDR3 runs 15 residues. CDR3 nucleotides: TGCGCCAGCAGCCAAGATCACCCCTATTATGCTGGCTACACCTTC. As protein: CASSQDHPYYAGYTF.

The CDR3, as DNA: TGCGCCAGCAGCCACAACAGGGAAAATTCACCCCTCCACTTT. Translated, it gives CASSHNRENSPLHF. The chain has TRBV4-3 and TRBJ1-6; possible D gene TRBD1, 6 bases. The CDR3 has 14 residues. V gave up 3 bases and J gave up 7 bases, with 10 bases separating them. Germline values: CDR1 LGHNA, CDR2 YSLEER.

The V call is TRBV4-1, the J call TRBJ2-7; 10 bases agree with TRBD1. J was trimmed by 2 bases and V by 4 bases; bases with no gene match: 11. The CDR3 totals 17 residues. Germline CDR1 is MGHRA and CDR2 is YSYEKL. CDR3 nucleotides: TGCGCCAGCAGCCTCCAAGCCGGGACAGGGGATCCCTACGAGCAGTACTTC. Its protein product is CASSLQAGTGDPYEQYF.

The genes are TRBV5-1 and TRBJ2-7, with D uncertain. Trimming left V 2 bases short and J 0 bases short, with 6 bases between. The CDR3 spans 13 residues. Germline V gene lookup returns CDR1 SGHRS and CDR2 YFSETQ. The DNA of the CDR3 is TGCGCCAGCAGCTTAACATTCTCCTACGAGCAGTACTTC. Translating gives CASSLTFSYEQYF.

The genes are TRBV30 and TRBJ1-3, with 7 positions matching TRBD1. From germline, CDR1 is GTSNPN and CDR2 SVGIG (reference sequence). The trim removed 1 base at V and 0 bases at J, leaving 6 bases unmatched. CDR3 length: 16 residues. As DNA, the CDR3 is TGTGCCTGGAGTGCCGAAACAGGGGTCTCTGGAAACACCATATATTTT. Protein product: CAWSAETGVSGNTIYF.

This clone was counted once. This rearrangement joins TRBV2 to TRBJ2-1; unclear D gene. The CDR3 consists of 12 residues. CDR1 is SNHLY and CDR2 is FYNNEI in the germline V gene. Trimming removed 11 bases from V and 5 bases from J, with 13 bases in between. In DNA, the CDR3 is TGTGCCGGGCCCCCCCCCGACAATGAGCAGTTCTTC. Translated: CAGPPPDNEQFF. Full variable domain (missing parts from reference TRBV2 and TRBJ2-1): EPEVTQTPSHQVTQMGQEVILRCVPISNHLYFYWYRQILGQKVEFLVSFYNNEISEKSEIFDDQFSVERPDGSNFTLKIRSTKLEDSAMYFCAGPPPDNEQFFGPGTRLTVL.

The chain uses TRBV6-4 and TRBJ2-3; tentative D call: TRBD1 (6 bases). Germline V lookup: CDR1 MRHNA, CDR2 SNTAGT. This CDR3 is built from 14 residues. V was cut by 0 bases and J by 9 bases, with 13 bases left in between. The CDR3 DNA is TGTGCCAGCAGTGACTCTCAGGGGACCCTGACGCAGTATTTT. As protein: CASSDSQGTLTQYF.

This sequence joins TRBV20-1 and TRBJ2-1; 7 nucleotides align to TRBD1. Trimming took 2 bases from V and 11 from J; bases not matched to a gene: 3. The CDR3 spans 11 residues. The V gene's germline CDR1 is DFQATT and CDR2 SNEGSKA (reference sequence). The CDR3 sequence: CSARTTGQQFF. CDR3 bases: TGCAGTGCTAGAACGACAGGGCAGCAGTTCTTC.

This clone appeared once. The rearrangement links TRBV19 to TRBJ1-1; D is unclear. Germline V gene sequence: CDR1 LNHDA, CDR2 SQIVND (reference sequence). This CDR3 region has 16 residues. Trimming left V 5 bases short and J 3 bases short, with 19 bases between. CDR3 DNA: TGTGCCAGTAGTCGCAGTATCCGGGAATTGGACACTGAAGCTTTCTTT. Protein product: CASSRSIRELDTEAFF.

The rearrangement uses TRBV13 and TRBJ1-2, with D possibly matching TRBD1 (6 bases). Germline assignment: CDR1 PRHDT and CDR2 FYEKMQ (reference sequence). This CDR3 has 19 residues. The V gene lost 5 bases and the J gene lost 1 base, with 26 bases spanning the gap. The CDR3: CASSNTLIQGWGFNYGYTF. DNA of the CDR3: TGTGCCAGCAGCAATACCCTAATACAGGGATGGGGATTTAACTATGGCTACACCTTC.

This clone was picked up one time. The same CDR3 arises from other DNA sequences in this sample as well. This sequence joins TRBV9 and TRBJ1-2; 10 bases line up with TRBD1. V lost 3 bases, J lost 6 bases, and 2 bases stayed unmatched. Germline CDR1 and CDR2: SGDLS and YYNGEE. The CDR3 length is 13 residues. The CDR3 nucleotides are TGTGCCAGCAGCGCCGGGACAGGGGATGGCTACACCTTC. As protein: CASSAGTGDGYTF.

The CDR3 loop reads CASSLSLISYEQYF. The CDR3 DNA reads as TGTGCCAGCAGTTTAAGCTTAATCTCCTACGAGCAGTACTTC. J is TRBJ2-7 and V is TRBV28; D unresolved. Germline assignment: CDR1 MDHEN and CDR2 SYDVKM. V lost 2 bases to trimming and J lost 0 bases, with 8 bases between them. This CDR3 has 14 amino acids. The full variable domain, rest sourced from reference TRBV28 and TRBJ2-7, is DVKVTQSSRYLVKRTGEKVFLECVQDMDHENMFWYRQDPGLGLRLIYFSYDVKMKEKGDIPEGYSVSREKKERFSLILESASTNQTSMYLCASSLSLISYEQYFGPGTRLTVT.

Note on this clone: Additional DNA sequences in this sample encode the identical CDR3. The chain is built from TRBV30 and TRBJ1-1, with D possibly matching TRBD1 (6 bases). This CDR3 is built from 13 residues. CDR1 and CDR2 from the germline V gene are GTSNPN and SVGIG (reference sequence). The V gene lost 0 bases and the J gene lost 3 bases, with 8 bases spanning the gap. The CDR3 nucleotides read TGTGCCTGGAGTGTACAGGGCGACACTGAAGCTTTCTTT. Its protein product is CAWSVQGDTEAFF. The complete variable domain, with remaining parts taken from reference TRBV30 and TRBJ1-1, reads SQTIHQWPATLVQPVGSPLSLECTVEGTSNPNLYWYRQAAGRGLQLLFYSVGIGQISSEVPQNLSASRPQDRQFILSSKKLLLSDSGFYLCAWSVQGDTEAFFGQGTRLTVV.

This clone was picked up a small number of times. The rearrangement joins TRBV11-2 to TRBJ2-7, with D possibly matching TRBD2 (6 bases). The CDR3 covers 17 residues. From germline, CDR1 is SGHAT and CDR2 FQNNGV. The V end was cut by 7 bases, the J end by 7 bases, with 29 bases between. DNA of the CDR3: TGTGCCAGCACTCCCTCGTTAGGGTCCGGGACTTCTCGGGAGCAGTACTTC. Amino acid sequence: CASTPSLGSGTSREQYF. The whole variable domain, remainder taken from reference TRBV11-2 and TRBJ2-7, is EAGVAQSPRYKIIEKRQSVAFWCNPISGHATLYWYQQILGQGPKLLIQFQNNGVVDDSQLPKDRFSAERLKGVDSTLKIQPAKLEDSAVYLCASTPSLGSGTSREQYFGPGTRLTVT.

This clone was detected once. This sequence joins TRBV7-2 and TRBJ2-3, with TRBD2 matching over 11 bases. There are 17 residues in the CDR3. Germline V lookup: CDR1 SGHTA, CDR2 FQGNSA. V dropped 5 bases and J dropped 5; count of bases not matched to a gene: 12. DNA for the CDR3: TGTGCCAGCAGCCCCCCGCCACTAGCGGGGGTAGAAGATACGCAGTATTTT. This sequence encodes CASSPPPLAGVEDTQYF.

This rearrangement joins TRBV27 to TRBJ2-7; tentatively, D is TRBD1 (6 bases). CDR3 length: 15 amino acids. Germline CDR1 and CDR2: MNHEY and SMNVEV (reference sequence). With 2 bases removed from V and 0 bases from J, the gap between germline ends came to 11 bases. This CDR3 is CASSLQGPTSYEQYF. The DNA for the CDR3 is TGTGCCAGCAGTTTACAGGGGCCCACCTCCTACGAGCAGTACTTC.

This clone was seen a few times. The rearrangement links TRBV7-6 to TRBJ2-2, with D unclear. V lost 4 bases and J 4 bases, leaving 4 bases between the germline ends. Germline loops: CDR1 SGHVS, CDR2 FNYEAQ. The length of the CDR3 is 12 residues. The CDR3 nucleotides are TGTGCCAGCAGCTCTATCACCGGGGAGCTGTTTTTT. The encoded protein is CASSSITGELFF.

The chain has TRBV27 and TRBJ2-5, with 8 bases aligning to TRBD1. V lost 1 base and J lost 5; bases outside the gene matches: 6. Germline CDR1 and CDR2: MNHEY and SMNVEV (reference sequence). The CDR3 runs to 15 residues. This chain's CDR3 is CASSLLTGVGETQYF. In DNA, the CDR3 is TGTGCCAGCAGTTTATTGACAGGGGTCGGGGAGACCCAGTACTTC.

The CDR3 DNA reads TGTGCCAGCAGTTCCGCCTACGAGCAGTACTTC. Translation gives CASSSAYEQYF. The J gene is TRBJ2-7, the V gene TRBV28; D uncertain. Germline V gene lookup returns CDR1 MDHEN and CDR2 SYDVKM. The length of the CDR3 is 11 residues. Trimming shortened V by 4 bases and J by 2 bases, and 3 bases separated the two germline ends.

The chain couples TRBV30 to TRBJ1-4; TRBD1 aligns across 9 bases. Germline V gene lookup returns CDR1 GTSNPN and CDR2 SVGIG (reference sequence). The CDR3 consists of 12 residues. The V segment lost 4 bases and the J segment 11 bases; nucleotides outside the gene matches: 5. The CDR3 sequence is CAWTPGTGKLFF. In nucleotides, the CDR3 is TGTGCCTGGACCCCCGGGACAGGGAAACTGTTTTTT.

The chain couples TRBV12-3 or TRBV12-4 to TRBJ2-2; possibly TRBD1 for D (6 bases). The CDR3 runs 12 residues. CDR3 coding DNA: TGTGTCACAGGGCCCAACACCGGGGAGCTGTTTTTT. It specifies CVTGPNTGELFF.

The rearrangement links TRBV6-5 to TRBJ1-1; D remains unclear. CDR1 is MNHEY, CDR2 SVGAGI, per germline. V was cut by 0 bases and J by 0 bases, with 8 bases left in between. CDR3 length: 15 amino acids. As DNA, the CDR3 is TGTGCCAGCAGTTACTCGCCCCGGGTGAACACTGAAGCTTTCTTT. As protein: CASSYSPRVNTEAFF.

The gene calls are TRBV25-1 and TRBJ2-3; weak D call: TRBD2 (5 bases). Germline CDR1 is MGHDK and CDR2 is SYGVNS. V lost 3 bases, J lost 0 bases, and 10 bases lay in between. This CDR3 comprises 15 residues. CDR3 sequence: CASSDTRLSTDTQYF. CDR3 in DNA: TGTGCCAGCAGTGACACCAGACTAAGCACAGATACGCAGTATTTT.